A selection of T cell receptor beta chains follows, all from one sample in a study of blood T cells in healthy people across ages. TCRdb itself ran the 5' RACE reads through MiXCR, one entry per CDR3 protein. The sample carries around 800,000 distinct CDR3 sequences, roughly 60% recorded once. Sequencing was performed on blood. All receptors derive from a man aged 25 to 40 in good health. The CDR3 runs from the conserved cysteine through the conserved F or W. Each record gives: V gene, D gene, J gene, clone size, CDR3 DNA, CDR3 protein. A D gene is named only where the DNA matches it firmly. Expanded clones get a size class; other rows say once, few or many, or leave the size out.

V: TRBV29-1; D: .; J: TRBJ2-1; size: few; DNA: TGCAGCTCCCCGGTGGGGCCGGGGGAGCAGTTCTTC; CDR3: CSSPVGPGEQFF
V: TRBV5-1; D: .; J: TRBJ2-5; size: few; DNA: TGCGCCAGCAGCCCGGACCACCAAGAGACCCAGTACTTC; CDR3: CASSPDHQETQYF
V: TRBV6-6; D: .; J: TRBJ2-5; size: few; DNA: TGTGCCAGCAGCGGGGCTAACCAAGAGACCCAGTACTTC; CDR3: CASSGANQETQYF
V: TRBV6-5; D: .; J: TRBJ2-2; size: .; DNA: TGTGCCAGCAGTTACTGGGGTGGGGAGCTGTTTTTT; CDR3: CASSYWGGELFF
V: TRBV28; D: .; J: TRBJ1-5; size: .; DNA: TGTGTCAGCAGTGATATGAGGACGGTTAGCAATCAGCCCCAGCATTTT; CDR3: CVSSDMRTVSNQPQHF
V: TRBV9; D: .; J: TRBJ2-1; size: few; DNA: TGTGCCAGCAGCGTAGTTTCTGCAGCAGGGCACAATGAGCAGTTCTTC; CDR3: CASSVVSAAGHNEQFF
V: TRBV6-1; D: .; J: TRBJ1-5; size: .; DNA: TGTGCCAGCAGTGAAGCGCGAGGGTATAGCAATCAGCCCCAGCATTTT; CDR3: CASSEARGYSNQPQHF
V: TRBV5-1; D: .; J: TRBJ2-5; size: few; DNA: TGCGCCAGCAGCTTCGACAGCTATACGGAGACCCAGTACTTC; CDR3: CASSFDSYTETQYF
V: TRBV29-1; D: TRBD1; J: TRBJ2-3; size: many; DNA: TGCAGCGTTGCCACACAGGGGATTACAGATACGCAGTATTTT; CDR3: CSVATQGITDTQYF
V: TRBV28; D: TRBD1; J: TRBJ1-2; size: .; DNA: TGTGCCAGCAGGTCCGGGACAGGGGGCTGGGGCTACACCTTC; CDR3: CASRSGTGGWGYTF
V: TRBV11-1; D: .; J: TRBJ2-1; size: once; DNA: TGTGCCAGCAGCTTAGGAAAACGGAGTGTCTACAATGAGCAGTTCTTC; CDR3: CASSLGKRSVYNEQFF
V: TRBV29-1; D: .; J: TRBJ2-5; size: .; DNA: TGCAGCGTTACGGACAACACTGAGACCCAGTACTTC; CDR3: CSVTDNTETQYF
V: TRBV6-7; D: .; J: TRBJ1-4; size: few; DNA: TGTGCCAGCACCCCATCGGGGGCGGCTAATGAAAAACTGTTTTTT; CDR3: CASTPSGAANEKLFF
V: TRBV20-1; D: TRBD1; J: TRBJ1-5; size: .; DNA: TGCAGTGCTAACCCGGGACAGGTAGGGGATCAGCCCCAGCATTTT; CDR3: CSANPGQVGDQPQHF
V: TRBV20-1; D: .; J: TRBJ1-1; size: few; DNA: TGCAGTGCCGGGGAGTGGGACACTGAAGCTTTCTTT; CDR3: CSAGEWDTEAFF
V: TRBV7-8; D: TRBD1; J: TRBJ1-1; size: few; DNA: TGTGCCAGCAGCGCCCAAGGACAGGGTGGCACTGAAGCTTTCTTT; CDR3: CASSAQGQGGTEAFF
V: TRBV9; D: TRBD1; J: TRBJ2-1; size: few; DNA: TGTGCCAGCAGCGGCGGGACAGGGGGCAATGAGCAGTTCTTC; CDR3: CASSGGTGGNEQFF
V: TRBV7-2; D: .; J: TRBJ1-1; size: few; DNA: TGTGCCAGCAGCTTAGTCTGGTCGGGGAACACTGAAGCTTTCTTT; CDR3: CASSLVWSGNTEAFF
V: TRBV13; D: .; J: TRBJ1-5; size: .; DNA: TGTGCCAGCAGCTCGTCCGTAAGGGGCCCTAATCAGCCCCAGCATTTT; CDR3: CASSSSVRGPNQPQHF
V: TRBV20-1; D: .; J: TRBJ2-6; size: many; DNA: TGCAGTGCTCTAAAGAGACAGCCTGGGGCCAACGTCCTGACTTTC; CDR3: CSALKRQPGANVLTF
V: TRBV10-3; D: .; J: TRBJ2-3; size: .; DNA: TGTGCCATCAGTGGACTTTCCGAGATAGGGACAGATACGCAGTATTTT; CDR3: CAISGLSEIGTDTQYF
V: TRBV12-3/TRBV12-4; D: TRBD1; J: TRBJ2-5; size: .; DNA: TGTGCCAGCAGTTCTGGACAGGTATACCAAGAGACCCAGTACTTC; CDR3: CASSSGQVYQETQYF
V: TRBV20-1; D: TRBD1; J: TRBJ2-7; size: few; DNA: TGCAGTGCTTGGACGCCACAGGGGGCTGGCGAGCAGTACTTC; CDR3: CSAWTPQGAGEQYF
V: TRBV25-1; D: TRBD2; J: TRBJ2-5; size: few; DNA: TGTGCCAGTTCCTCTAGCGGGGGGGCCCGTGAGACCCAGTACTTC; CDR3: CASSSSGGARETQYF
V: TRBV7-9; D: TRBD2; J: TRBJ2-5; size: .; DNA: TGTGCCAGCAGCCCTCTTCCACTAGCGGGGGAAGAGACCCAGTACTTC; CDR3: CASSPLPLAGEETQYF
V: TRBV2; D: .; J: TRBJ2-7; size: once; DNA: TGTGCCAGCACGGAGGTGGACAGCTTTGATGAGCAGTACTTC; CDR3: CASTEVDSFDEQYF
V: TRBV6-5; D: .; J: TRBJ1-1; size: .; DNA: TGTGCCAGCAGTTACTCGGGGGGCGGGCCTGAAGCTTTCTTT; CDR3: CASSYSGGGPEAFF
V: TRBV7-2; D: TRBD1; J: TRBJ2-3; size: .; DNA: TGTGCCAGCAGCTTTTGGGACAGGGGTGAAGATACGCAGTATTTT; CDR3: CASSFWDRGEDTQYF
V: TRBV20-1; D: TRBD1; J: TRBJ1-6; size: few; DNA: TGCAGTGCTAGAGATGGGGGAGAGGGGGCGTTTGGTTATTCACCCCTCCACTTT; CDR3: CSARDGGEGAFGYSPLHF
V: TRBV27; D: .; J: TRBJ1-6; size: .; DNA: TGTGCCAGCGGTTTATCGGGATCGCCACCCCTCCACTTT; CDR3: CASGLSGSPPLHF
V: TRBV4-1; D: .; J: TRBJ1-2; size: once; DNA: TGCGCCAGCAGCCACCCTGGGGGATTTAACTATGGCTACACCTTC; CDR3: CASSHPGGFNYGYTF
V: TRBV28; D: TRBD1; J: TRBJ2-7; size: .; DNA: TGTGCCAGCAGCTGGATGTCGGCAGGGGGCTACGAGCAGTACTTC; CDR3: CASSWMSAGGYEQYF
V: TRBV25-1; D: .; J: TRBJ1-2; size: .; DNA: TGTGCCAGCAGTGAATCGACGGCGAACTATGGCTACACCTTC; CDR3: CASSESTANYGYTF
V: TRBV29-1; D: TRBD1; J: TRBJ1-2; size: .; DNA: TGCAGCACATCCACAGGGGCTCAAAACTATGGCTACACCTTC; CDR3: CSTSTGAQNYGYTF
V: TRBV28; D: TRBD2; J: TRBJ2-1; size: .; DNA: TGTGCCAGCATGTCGGGGGGGGCCACCAATGAGCAGTTCTTC; CDR3: CASMSGGATNEQFF
V: TRBV4-3; D: .; J: TRBJ2-1; size: .; DNA: TGCGCCAGCAGCGTTCACAGCTCCTACAATGAGCAGTTCTTC; CDR3: CASSVHSSYNEQFF
V: TRBV6-5; D: TRBD1; J: TRBJ2-1; size: .; DNA: TGTGCCAGCAGAGGGGGCGCGCCCTACAATGAGCAGTTCTTC; CDR3: CASRGGAPYNEQFF
V: TRBV28; D: .; J: TRBJ1-1; size: .; DNA: TGTGCCAGCTGGTACGGGAGGGAGCGCACTGAAGCTTTCTTT; CDR3: CASWYGRERTEAFF
V: TRBV6-5; D: .; J: TRBJ2-1; size: .; DNA: TGTGCCAGCAGTTCCCAGGGAAATCCTGTGCGAGATGAGCAGTTCTTC; CDR3: CASSSQGNPVRDEQFF